This T cell receptor beta chain is drawn from a study of blood T cell repertoires in COVID-19. The trim removed 3 bases at V and 6 bases at J, leaving 6 bases unmatched. This CDR3 region has 15 residues. Germline V gene lookup returns CDR1 LNHDA and CDR2 SQIVND (reference sequence). TCRdb keeps only in-frame clones here, not all; method: immunoSEQ multiplex PCR. The sample has some 80,000 clones; approximately 90% are singletons. This TCR was sampled from a woman in her forties or fifties with active or convalescent COVID-19. The sample consisted of peripheral blood. The chain has TRBV19 and TRBJ2-1; the match to TRBD1 covers 9 bases. The CDR3, as DNA: TGTGCCAGTAGTATGACGGGACAGGGAGGCAATGAGCAGTTCTTC. It encodes CASSMTGQGGNEQFF.